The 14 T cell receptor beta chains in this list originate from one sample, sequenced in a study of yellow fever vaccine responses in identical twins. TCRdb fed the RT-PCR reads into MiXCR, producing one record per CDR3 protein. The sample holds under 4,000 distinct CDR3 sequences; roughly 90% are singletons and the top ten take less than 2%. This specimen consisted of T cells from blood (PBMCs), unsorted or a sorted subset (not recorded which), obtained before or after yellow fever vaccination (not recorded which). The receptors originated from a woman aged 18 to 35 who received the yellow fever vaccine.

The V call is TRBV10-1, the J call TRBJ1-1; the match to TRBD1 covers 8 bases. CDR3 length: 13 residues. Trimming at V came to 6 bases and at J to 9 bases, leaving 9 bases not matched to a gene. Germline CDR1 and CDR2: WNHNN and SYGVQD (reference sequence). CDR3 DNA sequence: TGCGCCAGCAGCGGACAGGGATTATCTCAAGCTTTCTTT. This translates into CASSGQGLSQAFF.

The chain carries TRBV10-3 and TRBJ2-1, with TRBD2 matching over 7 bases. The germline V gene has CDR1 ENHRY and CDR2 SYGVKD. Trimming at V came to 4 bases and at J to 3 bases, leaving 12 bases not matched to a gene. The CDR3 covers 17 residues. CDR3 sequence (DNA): TGTGCCATCAGTGGTGCCGGGGGGACTGATCGCTACAATGAGCAGTTCTTC. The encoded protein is CAISGAGGTDRYNEQFF.

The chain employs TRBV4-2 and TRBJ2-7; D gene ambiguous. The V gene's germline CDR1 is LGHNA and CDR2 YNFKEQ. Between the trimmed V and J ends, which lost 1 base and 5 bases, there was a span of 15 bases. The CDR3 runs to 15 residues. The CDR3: CASSQVFPPPDEQYF. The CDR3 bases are TGTGCCAGCAGCCAAGTTTTTCCCCCGCCCGACGAGCAGTACTTC.

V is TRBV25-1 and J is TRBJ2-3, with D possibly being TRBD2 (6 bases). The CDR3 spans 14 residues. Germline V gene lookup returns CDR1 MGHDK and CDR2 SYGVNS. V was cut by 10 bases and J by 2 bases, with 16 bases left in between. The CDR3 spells CATRGGDPTDTQYF. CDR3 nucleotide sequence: TGTGCCACCCGCGGCGGGGATCCCACAGATACGCAGTATTTT.

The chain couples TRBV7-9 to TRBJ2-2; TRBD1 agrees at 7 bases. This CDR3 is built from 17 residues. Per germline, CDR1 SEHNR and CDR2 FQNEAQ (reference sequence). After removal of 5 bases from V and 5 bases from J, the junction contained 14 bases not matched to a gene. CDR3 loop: CASSTPEDRSSTGELFF. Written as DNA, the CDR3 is TGTGCCAGCAGCACTCCCGAGGACAGGTCATCAACCGGGGAGCTGTTTTTT.

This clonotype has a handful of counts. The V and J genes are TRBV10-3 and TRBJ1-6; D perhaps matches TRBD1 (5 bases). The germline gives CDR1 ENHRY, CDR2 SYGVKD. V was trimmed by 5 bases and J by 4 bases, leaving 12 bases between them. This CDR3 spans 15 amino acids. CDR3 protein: CAISPRDPYNSPLHF. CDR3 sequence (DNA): TGTGCCATCAGTCCCCGGGACCCTTATAATTCACCCCTCCACTTT.

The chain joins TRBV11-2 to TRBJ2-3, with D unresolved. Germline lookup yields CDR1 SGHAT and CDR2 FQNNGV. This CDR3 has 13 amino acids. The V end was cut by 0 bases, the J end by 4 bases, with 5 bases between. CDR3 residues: CASSLDRADTQYF. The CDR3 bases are TGTGCCAGCAGCTTAGATCGGGCAGATACGCAGTATTTT.

The CDR3 sequence: CSVEVSARTQYF. The DNA for the CDR3 is TGCAGCGTTGAGGTATCGGCTCGGACCCAGTACTTC. The chain has TRBV29-1 and TRBJ2-5; the D is unclear. Germline V CDR1 and CDR2: SQVTM, ANQGSEA. The ends were cut back, 3 bases at V and 7 bases at J, with 12 bases in the middle. This CDR3 has 12 amino acids. Together with reference TRBV29-1 and TRBJ2-5, the CDR3 gives the full variable domain: SAVISQKPSRDICQRGTSLTIQCQVDSQVTMMFWYRQQPGQSLTLIATANQGSEATYESGFVIDKFPISRPNLTFSTLTVSNMSPEDSSIYLCSVEVSARTQYFGPGTRLLVL.

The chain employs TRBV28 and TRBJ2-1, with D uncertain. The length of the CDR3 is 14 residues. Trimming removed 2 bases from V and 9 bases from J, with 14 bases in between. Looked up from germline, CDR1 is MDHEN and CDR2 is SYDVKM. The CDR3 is CASSLVGLPPEQFF. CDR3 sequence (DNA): TGTGCCAGCAGTTTAGTTGGTTTACCACCTGAGCAGTTCTTC. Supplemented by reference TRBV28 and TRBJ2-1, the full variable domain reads DVKVTQSSRYLVKRTGEKVFLECVQDMDHENMFWYRQDPGLGLRLIYFSYDVKMKEKGDIPEGYSVSREKKERFSLILESASTNQTSMYLCASSLVGLPPEQFFGPGTRLTVL.

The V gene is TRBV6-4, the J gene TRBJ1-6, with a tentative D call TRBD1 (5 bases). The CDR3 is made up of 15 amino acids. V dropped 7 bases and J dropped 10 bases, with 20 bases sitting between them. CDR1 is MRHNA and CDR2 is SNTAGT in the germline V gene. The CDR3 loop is CASKGTLVGGSPLHF. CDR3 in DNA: TGTGCCAGCAAAGGGACTCTAGTGGGGGGGTCACCCCTCCACTTT.

CDR3 sequence: CAVGGLTGELFF. The CDR3 DNA follows: TGTGCCGTTGGGGGACTGACCGGGGAGCTGTTTTTT. The chain employs TRBV10-3 and TRBJ2-2, with D possibly being TRBD2 (6 bases). Trimming removed 11 bases from V and 5 bases from J, with 12 bases in between. Germline V gene data show CDR1 as ENHRY and CDR2 as SYGVKD. This CDR3 has 12 residues.

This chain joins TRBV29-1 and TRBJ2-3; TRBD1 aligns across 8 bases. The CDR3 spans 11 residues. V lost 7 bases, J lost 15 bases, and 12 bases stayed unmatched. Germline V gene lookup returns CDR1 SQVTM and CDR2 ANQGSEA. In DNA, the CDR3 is TGCAGCGGGTCGAACAGGGGGAGAGTCTATTTT. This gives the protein CSGSNRGRVYF.

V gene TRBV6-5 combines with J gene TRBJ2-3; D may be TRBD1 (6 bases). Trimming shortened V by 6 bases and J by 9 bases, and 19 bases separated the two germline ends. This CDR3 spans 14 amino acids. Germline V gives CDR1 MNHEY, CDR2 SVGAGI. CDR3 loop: CASSYRAPQETQYF. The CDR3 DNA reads TGTGCCAGCAGCTACAGGGCACCACAGGAGACGCAGTATTTT.

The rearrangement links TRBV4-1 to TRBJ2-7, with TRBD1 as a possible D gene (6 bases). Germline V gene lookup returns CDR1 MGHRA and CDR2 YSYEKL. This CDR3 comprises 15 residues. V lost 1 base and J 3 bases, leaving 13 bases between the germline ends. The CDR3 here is CASSQVKGHDYEQYF. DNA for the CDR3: TGCGCCAGCAGCCAAGTGAAGGGACACGACTACGAGCAGTACTTC.